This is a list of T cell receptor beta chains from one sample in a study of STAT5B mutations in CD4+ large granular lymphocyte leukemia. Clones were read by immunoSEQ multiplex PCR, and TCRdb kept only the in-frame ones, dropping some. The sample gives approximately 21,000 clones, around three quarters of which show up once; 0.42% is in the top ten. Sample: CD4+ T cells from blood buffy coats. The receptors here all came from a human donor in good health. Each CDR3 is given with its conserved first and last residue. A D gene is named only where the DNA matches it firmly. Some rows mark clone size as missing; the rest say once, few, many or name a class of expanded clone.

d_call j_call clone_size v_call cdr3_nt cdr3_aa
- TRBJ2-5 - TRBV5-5 TGTGCCAGCAGCTTGTGGGTCGAGACCCAGTACTTC CASSLWVETQYF
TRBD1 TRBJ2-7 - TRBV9 TGTGCCAGCAGCGTGGGGACAGGGACCTACGAGCAGTACTTC CASSVGTGTYEQYF
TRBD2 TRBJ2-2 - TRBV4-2 TGTGCCAGCAGCCTCTCTACTAGCGCAGACACCGGGGAGCTGTTTTTT CASSLSTSADTGELFF
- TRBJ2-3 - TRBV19 TGTGCCAGTAGTCGAGATACGCAGTATTTT CASSRDTQYF
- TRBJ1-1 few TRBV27 TGTGCCAGCAGTTTTTTGATAGGTGGACTGAACACTGAAGCTTTCTTT CASSFLIGGLNTEAFF
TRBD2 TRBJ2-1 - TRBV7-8 TGTGCCAGCAGCTTTTTAGCGGGAGTAATCTACAATGAGCAGTTCTTC CASSFLAGVIYNEQFF
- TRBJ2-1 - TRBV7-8 TGTGCCAGCAGCTTTGGGACATTTCTAAATGAGCAGTTCTTC CASSFGTFLNEQFF
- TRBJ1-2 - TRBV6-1 TGTGCCAGCAGTGAAAGGATAGGGCACTATGGCTACACCTTC CASSERIGHYGYTF
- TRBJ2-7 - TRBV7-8 TGTGCCAGCAGCTCGAGGGGTGGGGACTCCCTTGTCTACGAGCAGTACTTC CASSSRGGDSLVYEQYF
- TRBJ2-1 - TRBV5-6 TGTGCCAGCAGCTTTAACAATGAGCAGTTCTTC CASSFNNEQFF
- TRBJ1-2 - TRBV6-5 TGTGCCAGCACCCGCGCAGAGTCATATGGCTACACCTTC CASTRAESYGYTF
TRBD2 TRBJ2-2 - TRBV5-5 TGTGCCAGCAGCTTGTCTGGGCGGGAGTATGGTACCGGGGAGCTGTTTTTT CASSLSGREYGTGELFF
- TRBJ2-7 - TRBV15 TGTGCCACCAGCAGTTGGTACGAGCAGTACTTC CATSSWYEQYF
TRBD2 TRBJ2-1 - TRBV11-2 TGTGCCAGCAGCTTGACCGGGACTAGCTCCTACAATGAGCAGTTCTTC CASSLTGTSSYNEQFF
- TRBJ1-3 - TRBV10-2 TGCGCCAGCAGTGACCGGTCAAGCTCTGGAAACACCATATATTTT CASSDRSSSGNTIYF
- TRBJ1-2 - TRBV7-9 TGTGCCAGCAGAATAGGGGAGGGGACCTATGGCTACACCTTC CASRIGEGTYGYTF
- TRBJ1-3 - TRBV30 TGTGCCTGGAGTGTAGCTCGGGTGAGAGGCGAAGGAAACACCATATATTTT CAWSVARVRGEGNTIYF
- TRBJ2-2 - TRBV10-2 TGCGCCAGCAGGGCCTTGTCTTGGGACACCGGGGAGCTGTTTTTT CASRALSWDTGELFF
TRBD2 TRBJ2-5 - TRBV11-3 TGTGCCAGCAGCTTGGGACTAGCGGGAGGACAAGAGACCCAGTACTTC CASSLGLAGGQETQYF
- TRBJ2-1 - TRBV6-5 TGTGCCAGCAGTTACGCGCCGGGACCAGGGTATGAGCAGTTCTTC CASSYAPGPGYEQFF
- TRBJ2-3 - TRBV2 TGTGCCAGCAGTGCGCTAGCGTCCAGGGCAGATACGCAGTATTTT CASSALASRADTQYF
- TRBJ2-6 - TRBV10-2 TGCGCCAGCAGTGAGCAGGCAGTGTCTGGGGCCAACGTCCTGACTTTC CASSEQAVSGANVLTF
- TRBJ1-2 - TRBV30 TGTGCCTGGAGTGTAAACGACTATGGCTACACCTTC CAWSVNDYGYTF
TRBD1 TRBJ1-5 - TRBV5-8 TGTGCCAGCAGCACCCGACAGGGGTGGAATCAGCCCCAGCATTTT CASSTRQGWNQPQHF
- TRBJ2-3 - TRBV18 TGTGCCAGCTCACCGGAGATGGGGGCAGATACGCAGTATTTT CASSPEMGADTQYF
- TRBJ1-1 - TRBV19 TGTGCCAGTACGCCGGGGGGCGGTTGGAACACTGAAGCTTTCTTT CASTPGGGWNTEAFF
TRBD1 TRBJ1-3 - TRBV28 TGTGCCAGCTCAAACCCGGGACAGACCTCTGGAAACACCATATATTTT CASSNPGQTSGNTIYF
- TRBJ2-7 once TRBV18 TGTGCCAGCTCACCAAGAGGGCAGGGCGACGAGCAGTACTTC CASSPRGQGDEQYF
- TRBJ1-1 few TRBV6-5 TGTGCCAGCAGTCGGGACCGCGGGCGCACTGAAGCTTTCTTT CASSRDRGRTEAFF
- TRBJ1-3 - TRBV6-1 TGTGCCAGCTGTATTAACTCTGGAAACACCATATATTTT CASCINSGNTIYF
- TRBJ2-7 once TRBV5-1 TGCGCCAGCAGCTTGGACAGGGAGGACTACGAGCAGTACTTC CASSLDREDYEQYF
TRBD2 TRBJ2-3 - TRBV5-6 TGTGCCAGCAGCCCTCCCGGGACTAGAGCCCTCACAGATACGCAGTATTTT CASSPPGTRALTDTQYF
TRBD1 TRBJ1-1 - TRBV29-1 TGCAGCGCCCCGACAGGGATTGGAACTGAAGCTTTCTTT CSAPTGIGTEAFF
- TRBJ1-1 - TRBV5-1 TGCGCCAGCAGCTTACGGGGGATGAACACTGAAGCTTTCTTT CASSLRGMNTEAFF
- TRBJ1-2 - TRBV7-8 TGTGCCAGCAGCTTAGAACACGGCGGTGGCTACACCTTC CASSLEHGGGYTF
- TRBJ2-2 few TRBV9 TGTGCCAGCAGCGTAGATCCCAGGGCCGAGCTGTTTTTT CASSVDPRAELFF
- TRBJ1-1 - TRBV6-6 TGTGCCAGCAACGTAGGGTCCGGACGTATGAACACTGAAGCTTTCTTT CASNVGSGRMNTEAFF
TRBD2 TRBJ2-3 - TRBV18 TGTGCCAGCTCACAAAGGACTAGCGGGAGCACAGATACGCAGTATTTT CASSQRTSGSTDTQYF
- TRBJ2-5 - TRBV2 TGTGCCAGCAGTGAAGCACAGGGTCCGGAGACCCAGTACTTC CASSEAQGPETQYF
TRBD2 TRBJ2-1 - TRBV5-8 TGTGCCAGCAGCTTGTGGGCTAGCGGGGGGATGAGGTCCTACAATGAGCAGTTCTTC CASSLWASGGMRSYNEQFF
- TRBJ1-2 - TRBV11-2 TGTGCCAGCAGCTTAGACATGACGCCGGGGGGTGGCTACACCTTC CASSLDMTPGGGYTF